This TCR beta chain emerged from a study of PD-1 blockade in mismatch repair-deficient tumors (dated by TCRdb to about 2017). With respect to the entire study: The trial enrolled 85 to 100 consecutive patients with more than ten mismatch repair-deficient cancer types between September 2013 and September 2016, all previously treated and progressing. Deep sequencing of TCR CDR3 regions was used to track tumor-associated T cell clones in peripheral blood of patients responding to PD-1 blockade.

For each enrolled patient, mismatch repair deficiency was established using either polymerase chain reaction or immunohistochemistry. Three patients who responded to pembrolizumab therapy underwent TCR sequencing. In the phase II trial, pembrolizumab PD-1 blockade was tested prospectively in advanced mismatch repair-deficient cancers, no matter which tissue of origin the cancers came from. Serial peripheral blood T cell samples were collected before and at multiple times after starting PD-1 blockade. Blood sampling time points were reported as weeks after the first dose of pembrolizumab. What the research found in general, with its limitations: After pembrolizumab, tumor-resident clones, which were often undetectable in blood before treatment, expanded rapidly and then contracted, generally ahead of radiologic responses.

Receptor amplification or capture employed the immunoSEQ multiplex PCR assay. This is the immuneACCESS table as TCRdb keeps it, with only in-frame sequences that have V and J called. A part of the clones is gone; compared with another copy, unresolved V genes explain less than half, and the rest is unexplained. The sample table holds approximately 63,000 clones, of which approximately 88% were seen once. The ten largest clones add up to about 15% of the sample. With respect to this clone: This clone's antigen is unknown. The input lacks base qualities; no much larger clone sits a single base away.

Measured from the cysteine to the phenylalanine, the CDR3 is 14 residues long. Here the CDR3 DNA is all that survives: 42 bases in frame from base 1. The CDR1 and CDR2 encoded by the germline V gene (reference sequence) are MNHEY and SMNVEV. At the junction V is shortened by 2 bases and J by 0 bases, with 5 bases in between. This receptor chain uses TRBV27 and TRBJ1-5, with the D gene too uncertain to name. The sequence derives from an adult with mismatch repair-deficient cancer. Sequencing was performed on peripheral blood, taken 52 weeks after starting pembrolizumab. The DNA reads TGTGCCAGCAGTTTAAAGGGTAGCAATCAGCCCCAGCATTTT. Its protein is CASSLKGSNQPQHF.